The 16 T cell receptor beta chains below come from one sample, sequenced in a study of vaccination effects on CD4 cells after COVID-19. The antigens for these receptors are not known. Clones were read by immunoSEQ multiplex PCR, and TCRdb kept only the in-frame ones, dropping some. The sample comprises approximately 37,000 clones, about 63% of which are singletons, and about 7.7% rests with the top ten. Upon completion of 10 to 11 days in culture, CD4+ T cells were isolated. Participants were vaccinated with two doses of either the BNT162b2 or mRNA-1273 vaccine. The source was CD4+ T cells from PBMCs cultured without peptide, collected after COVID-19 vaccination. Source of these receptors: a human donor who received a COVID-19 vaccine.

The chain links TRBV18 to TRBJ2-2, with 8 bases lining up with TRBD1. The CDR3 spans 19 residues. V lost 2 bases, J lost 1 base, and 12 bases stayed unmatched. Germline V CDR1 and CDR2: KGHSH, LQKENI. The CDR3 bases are TGTGCCAGCTCACCAAAGATCCTTATCGGGACAGGGAACACCGGGGAGCTGTTTTTT. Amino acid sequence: CASSPKILIGTGNTGELFF.

The chain's CDR3 is CASSEWGTQPQHF. The CDR3 DNA reads as TGTGCCAGCAGTGAATGGGGAACTCAGCCCCAGCATTTT. This chain connects TRBV6-1 to TRBJ1-5; D call uncertain. V lost 2 bases and J 6 bases, leaving 8 bases between the germline ends. Germline V gene data show CDR1 as MNHNS and CDR2 as SASEGT. This CDR3 spans 13 amino acids.

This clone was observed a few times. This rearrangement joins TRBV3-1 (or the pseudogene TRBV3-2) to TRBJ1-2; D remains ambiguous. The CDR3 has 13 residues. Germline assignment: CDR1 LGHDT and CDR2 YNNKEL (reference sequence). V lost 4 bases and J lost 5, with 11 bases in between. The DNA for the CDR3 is TGTGCCAGCAGCCCGGGAGTTTGGTATGGCTACACCTTC. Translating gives CASSPGVWYGYTF.

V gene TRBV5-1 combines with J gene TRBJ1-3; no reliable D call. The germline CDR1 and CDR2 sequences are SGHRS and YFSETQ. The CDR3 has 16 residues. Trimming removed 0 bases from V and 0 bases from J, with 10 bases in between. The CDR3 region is CASSLGQTSSGNTIYF. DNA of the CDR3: TGCGCCAGCAGCTTGGGGCAGACGAGCTCTGGAAACACCATATATTTT.

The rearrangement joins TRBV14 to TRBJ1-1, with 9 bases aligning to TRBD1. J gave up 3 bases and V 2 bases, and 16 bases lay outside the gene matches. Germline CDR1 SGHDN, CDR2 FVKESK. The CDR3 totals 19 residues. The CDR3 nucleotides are TGTGCCAGCAGCCAATGGTTTATAGCGGGGACAGGGATGGACACTGAAGCTTTCTTT. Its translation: CASSQWFIAGTGMDTEAFF. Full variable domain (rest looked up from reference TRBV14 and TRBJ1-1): EAGVTQFPSHSVIEKGQTVTLRCDPISGHDNLYWYRRVMGKEIKFLLHFVKESKQDESGMPNNRFLAERTGGTYSTLKVQPAELEDSGVYFCASSQWFIAGTGMDTEAFFGQGTRLTVV.

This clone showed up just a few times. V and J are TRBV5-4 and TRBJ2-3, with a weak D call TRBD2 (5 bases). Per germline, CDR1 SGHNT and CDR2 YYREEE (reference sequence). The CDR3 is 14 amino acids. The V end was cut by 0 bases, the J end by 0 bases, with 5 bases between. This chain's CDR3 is CASSLGGSTDTQYF. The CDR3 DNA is TGTGCCAGCAGCTTGGGAGGGAGCACAGATACGCAGTATTTT.

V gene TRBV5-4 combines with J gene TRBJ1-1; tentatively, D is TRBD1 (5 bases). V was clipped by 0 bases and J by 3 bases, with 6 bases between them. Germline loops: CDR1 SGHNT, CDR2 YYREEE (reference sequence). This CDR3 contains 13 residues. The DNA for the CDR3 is TGTGCCAGCAGCTTGGAGGGGCACACTGAAGCTTTCTTT. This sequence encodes CASSLEGHTEAFF.

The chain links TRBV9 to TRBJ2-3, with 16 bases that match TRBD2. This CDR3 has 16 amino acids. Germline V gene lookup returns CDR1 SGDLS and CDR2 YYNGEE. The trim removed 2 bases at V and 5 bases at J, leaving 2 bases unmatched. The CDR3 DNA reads TGTGCCAGCAGCGTGGGACTAGCGGGGGGGGGAGATACGCAGTATTTT. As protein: CASSVGLAGGGDTQYF.

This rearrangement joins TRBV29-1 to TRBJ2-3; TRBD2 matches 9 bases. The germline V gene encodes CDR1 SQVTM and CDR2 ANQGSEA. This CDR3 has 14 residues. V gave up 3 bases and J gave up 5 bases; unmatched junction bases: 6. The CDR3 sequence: CSVDGGGGGDTQYF. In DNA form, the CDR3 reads TGCAGCGTTGATGGCGGGGGGGGCGGAGATACGCAGTATTTT.

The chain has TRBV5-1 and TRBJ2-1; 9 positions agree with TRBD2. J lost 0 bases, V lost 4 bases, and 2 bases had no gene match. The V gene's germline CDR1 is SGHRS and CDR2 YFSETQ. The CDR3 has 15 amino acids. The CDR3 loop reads CASSVSGSSYNEQFF. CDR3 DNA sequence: TGCGCCAGCAGCGTTAGCGGGAGCTCCTACAATGAGCAGTTCTTC.

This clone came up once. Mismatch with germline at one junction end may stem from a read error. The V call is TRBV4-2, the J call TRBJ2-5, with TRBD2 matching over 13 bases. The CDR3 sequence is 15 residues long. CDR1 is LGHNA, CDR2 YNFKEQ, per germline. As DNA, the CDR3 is TGTGCCAGCAGTCAAGGACTAGCGGGAGAAGAGACCCAGTACTTC. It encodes CASSQGLAGEETQYF.

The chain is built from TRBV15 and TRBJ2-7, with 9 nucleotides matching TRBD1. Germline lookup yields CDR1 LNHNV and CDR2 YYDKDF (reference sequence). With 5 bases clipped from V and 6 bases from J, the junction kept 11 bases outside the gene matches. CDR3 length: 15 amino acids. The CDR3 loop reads CATSSTTGGRREQYF. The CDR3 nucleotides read TGTGCCACCAGCTCGACGACAGGGGGACGGCGCGAGCAGTACTTC.

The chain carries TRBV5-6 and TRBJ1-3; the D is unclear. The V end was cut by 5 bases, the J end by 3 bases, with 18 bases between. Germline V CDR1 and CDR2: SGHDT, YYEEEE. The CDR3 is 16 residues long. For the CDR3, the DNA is TGTGCCAGCAGTACCGACTGGGAAGGTTTTGGAAACACCATATATTTT. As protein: CASSTDWEGFGNTIYF.

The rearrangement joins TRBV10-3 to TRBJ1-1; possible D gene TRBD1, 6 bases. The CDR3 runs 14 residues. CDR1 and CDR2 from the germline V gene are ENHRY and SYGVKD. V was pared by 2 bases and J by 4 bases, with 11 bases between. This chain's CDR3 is CAISETGWTTEAFF. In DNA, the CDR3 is TGTGCCATCAGTGAGACAGGGTGGACCACTGAAGCTTTCTTT.

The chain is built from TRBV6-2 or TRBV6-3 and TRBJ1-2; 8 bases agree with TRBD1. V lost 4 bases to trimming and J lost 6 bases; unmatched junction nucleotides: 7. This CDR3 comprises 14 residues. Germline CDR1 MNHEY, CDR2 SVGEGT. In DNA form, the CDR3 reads TGTGCCAGCAGTTTAGCCCAGGGGGCGGATGGCTACACCTTC. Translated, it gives CASSLAQGADGYTF.

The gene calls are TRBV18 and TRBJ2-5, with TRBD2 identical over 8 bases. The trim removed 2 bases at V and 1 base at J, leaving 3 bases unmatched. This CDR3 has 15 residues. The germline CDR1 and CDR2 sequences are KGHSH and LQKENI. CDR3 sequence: CASSPIAGSQETQYF. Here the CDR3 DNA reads TGTGCCAGCTCACCAATAGCGGGGAGCCAAGAGACCCAGTACTTC.